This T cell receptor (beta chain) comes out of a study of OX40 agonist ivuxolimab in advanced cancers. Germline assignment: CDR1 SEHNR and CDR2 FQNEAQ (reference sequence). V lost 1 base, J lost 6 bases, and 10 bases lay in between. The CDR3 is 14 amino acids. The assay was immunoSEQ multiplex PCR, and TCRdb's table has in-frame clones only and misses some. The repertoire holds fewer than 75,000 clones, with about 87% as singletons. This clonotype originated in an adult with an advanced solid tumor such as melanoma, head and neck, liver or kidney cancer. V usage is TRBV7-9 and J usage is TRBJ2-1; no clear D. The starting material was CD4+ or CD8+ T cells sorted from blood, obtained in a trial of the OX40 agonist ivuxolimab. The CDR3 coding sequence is TGTGCCAGCAGCTTAGGTCTCTCGCCCAATGAGCAGTTCTTC. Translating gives CASSLGLSPNEQFF.